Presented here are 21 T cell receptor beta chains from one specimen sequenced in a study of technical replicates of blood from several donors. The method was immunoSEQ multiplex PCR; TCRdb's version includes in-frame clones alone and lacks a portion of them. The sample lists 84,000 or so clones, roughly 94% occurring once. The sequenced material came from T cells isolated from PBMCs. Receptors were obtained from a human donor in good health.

CDR3 protein: CASSLDSAGVFSYEQYF. The CDR3, as DNA: TGTGCCAGCAGCTTAGACTCGGCAGGGGTGTTTTCCTACGAGCAGTACTTC. The chain links TRBV11-2 to TRBJ2-7; weak D call: TRBD1 (6 bases). V shed 0 bases and J shed 1 base, with 16 bases lying between them. This CDR3 spans 17 amino acids. Germline CDR1 SGHAT, CDR2 FQNNGV.

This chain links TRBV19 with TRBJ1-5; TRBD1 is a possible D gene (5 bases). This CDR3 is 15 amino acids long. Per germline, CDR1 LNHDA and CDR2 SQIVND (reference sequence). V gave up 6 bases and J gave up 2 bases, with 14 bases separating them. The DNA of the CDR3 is TGTGCCAGTAGACGCGGTGAAGGGGGCAATCAGCCCCAGCATTTT. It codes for CASRRGEGGNQPQHF.

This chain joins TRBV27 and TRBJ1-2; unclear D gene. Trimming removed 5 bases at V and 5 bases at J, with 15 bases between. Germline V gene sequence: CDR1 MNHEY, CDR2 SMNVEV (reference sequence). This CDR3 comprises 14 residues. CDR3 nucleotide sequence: TGTGCCAGCAGTCCCAAGACCACGGGATATGGCTACACCTTC. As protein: CASSPKTTGYGYTF.

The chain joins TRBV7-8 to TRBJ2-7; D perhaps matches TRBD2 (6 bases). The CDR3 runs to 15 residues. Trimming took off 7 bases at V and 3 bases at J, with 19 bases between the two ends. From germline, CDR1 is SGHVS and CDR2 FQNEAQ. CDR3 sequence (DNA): TGTGCCAGCATAAAAAATAGGGACTTGAGCTACGAGCAGTACTTC. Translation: CASIKNRDLSYEQYF.

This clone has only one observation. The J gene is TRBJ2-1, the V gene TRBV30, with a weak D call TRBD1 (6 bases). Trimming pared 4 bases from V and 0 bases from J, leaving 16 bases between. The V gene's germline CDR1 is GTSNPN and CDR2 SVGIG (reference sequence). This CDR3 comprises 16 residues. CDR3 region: CAWIRPGQSSYNEQFF. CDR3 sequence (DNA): TGTGCCTGGATCAGACCGGGACAAAGCTCCTACAATGAGCAGTTCTTC.

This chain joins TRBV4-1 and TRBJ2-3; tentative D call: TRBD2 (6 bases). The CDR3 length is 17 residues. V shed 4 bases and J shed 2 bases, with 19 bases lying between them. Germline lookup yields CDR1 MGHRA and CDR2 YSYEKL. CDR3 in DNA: TGCGCCAGCAGCCCCGACCCGGGGACTGCCTTCACAGATACGCAGTATTTT. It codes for CASSPDPGTAFTDTQYF.

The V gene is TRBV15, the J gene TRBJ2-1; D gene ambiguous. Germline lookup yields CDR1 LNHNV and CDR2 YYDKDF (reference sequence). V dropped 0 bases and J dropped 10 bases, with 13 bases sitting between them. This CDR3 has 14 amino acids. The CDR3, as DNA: TGTGCCACCAGCAGAGATCAAGGCGTGGGCGAGCAGTTCTTC. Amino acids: CATSRDQGVGEQFF.

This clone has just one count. The DNA for the CDR3 is TGTGCCAGCAGCCCTACACAGGGGTTCGCGAACACTGAAGCTTTCTTT. Its translation is CASSPTQGFANTEAFF. The rearrangement joins TRBV7-9 to TRBJ1-1; 7 positions match TRBD1. Germline CDR1 and CDR2: SEHNR and FQNEAQ (reference sequence). The CDR3 extends over 16 amino acids. V shed 5 bases and J 1 base; nucleotides not matched to a gene: 10.

CDR3 sequence: CASSFTGAGGYGYEQYF. The DNA for the CDR3 is TGTGCCAGCAGTTTTACGGGAGCGGGAGGTTACGGCTACGAGCAGTACTTC. The chain combines TRBV27 with TRBJ2-7; 9 bases are a match to TRBD2. V was pared by 3 bases and J by 3 bases, with 12 bases of the junction left unmatched. The germline CDR1 and CDR2 sequences are MNHEY and SMNVEV (reference sequence). The CDR3 is 17 amino acids.

Here the CDR3 DNA reads TGCGCCAGCAGCGAGGGACAGACACAAGAGACCCAGTACTTC. Amino acid sequence: CASSEGQTQETQYF. This sequence joins TRBV5-1 and TRBJ2-5; 7 bases line up with TRBD1. Germline V lookup: CDR1 SGHRS, CDR2 YFSETQ. The CDR3 runs 14 residues. Trimming at V came to 4 bases and at J to 2 bases, leaving 5 bases not matched to a gene. The full variable domain, its missing parts supplied by reference TRBV5-1 and TRBJ2-5, is KAGVTQTPRYLIKTRGQQVTLSCSPISGHRSVSWYQQTPGQGLQFLFEYFSETQRNKGNFPGRFSGRQFSNSRSEMNVSTLELGDSALYLCASSEGQTQETQYFGPGTRLLVL.

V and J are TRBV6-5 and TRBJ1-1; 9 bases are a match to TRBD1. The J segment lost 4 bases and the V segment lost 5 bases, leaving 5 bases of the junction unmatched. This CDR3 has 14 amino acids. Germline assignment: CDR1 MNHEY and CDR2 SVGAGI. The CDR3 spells CASSPGTGLTEAFF. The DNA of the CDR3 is TGTGCCAGCAGTCCCGGGACAGGGCTCACTGAAGCTTTCTTT.

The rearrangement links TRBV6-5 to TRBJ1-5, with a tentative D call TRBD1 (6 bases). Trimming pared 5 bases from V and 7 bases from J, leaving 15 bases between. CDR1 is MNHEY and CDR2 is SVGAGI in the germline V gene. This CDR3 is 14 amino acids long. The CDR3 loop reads CASSPSGDQQPQHF. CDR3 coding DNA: TGTGCCAGCAGTCCCTCAGGGGATCAGCAGCCCCAGCATTTT.

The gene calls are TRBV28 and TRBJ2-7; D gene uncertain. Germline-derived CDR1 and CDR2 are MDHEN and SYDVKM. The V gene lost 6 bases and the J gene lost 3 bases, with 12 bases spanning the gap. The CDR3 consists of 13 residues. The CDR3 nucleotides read TGTGCCAGCAGATCCGCGGCTTACTACGAGCAGTACTTC. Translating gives CASRSAAYYEQYF.

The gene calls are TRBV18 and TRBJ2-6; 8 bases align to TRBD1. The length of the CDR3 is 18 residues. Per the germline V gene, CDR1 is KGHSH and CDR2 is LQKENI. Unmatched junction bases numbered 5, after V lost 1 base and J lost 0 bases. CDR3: CASSPRTGPSSGANVLTF. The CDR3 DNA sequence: TGTGCCAGCTCACCACGGACAGGGCCCTCCTCTGGGGCCAACGTCCTGACTTTC.

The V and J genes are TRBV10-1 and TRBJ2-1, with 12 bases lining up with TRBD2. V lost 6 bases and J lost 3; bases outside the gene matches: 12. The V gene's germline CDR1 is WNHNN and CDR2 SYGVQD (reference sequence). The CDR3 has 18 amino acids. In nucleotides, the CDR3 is TGCGCCAGCAGCGAGACTAGCGGGAGACTTTCCGGCTACAATGAGCAGTTCTTC. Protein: CASSETSGRLSGYNEQFF.

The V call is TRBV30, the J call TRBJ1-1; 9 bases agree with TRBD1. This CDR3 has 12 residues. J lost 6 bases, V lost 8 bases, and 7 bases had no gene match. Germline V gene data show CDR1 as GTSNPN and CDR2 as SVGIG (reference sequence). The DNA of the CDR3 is TGTGCCGGGGGACAGGGCGGCCCTGAAGCTTTCTTT. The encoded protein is CAGGQGGPEAFF.

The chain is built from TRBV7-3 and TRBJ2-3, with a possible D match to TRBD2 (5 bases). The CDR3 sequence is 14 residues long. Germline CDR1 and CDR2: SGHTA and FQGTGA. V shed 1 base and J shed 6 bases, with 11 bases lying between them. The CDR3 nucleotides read TGTGCCAGCAGCTTAATTGTTAGCGCGGATACGCAGTATTTT. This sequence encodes CASSLIVSADTQYF. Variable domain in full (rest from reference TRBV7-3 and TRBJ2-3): GAGVSQTPSNKVTEKGKYVELRCDPISGHTALYWYRQSLGQGPEFLIYFQGTGAADDSGLPNDRFFAVRPEGSVSTLKIQRTERGDSAVYLCASSLIVSADTQYFGPGTRLTVL.

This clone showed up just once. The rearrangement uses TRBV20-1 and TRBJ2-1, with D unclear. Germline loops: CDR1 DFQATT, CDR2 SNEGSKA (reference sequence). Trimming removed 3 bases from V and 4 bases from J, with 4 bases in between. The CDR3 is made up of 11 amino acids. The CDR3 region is CSARTYNEQFF. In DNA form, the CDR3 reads TGCAGTGCTAGGACTTACAATGAGCAGTTCTTC.

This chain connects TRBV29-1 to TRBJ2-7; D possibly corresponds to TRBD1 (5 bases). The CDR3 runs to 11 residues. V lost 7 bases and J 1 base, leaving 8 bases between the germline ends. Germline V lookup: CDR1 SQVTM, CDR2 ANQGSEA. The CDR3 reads CSGRVSYEQYF. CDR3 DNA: TGCAGCGGCAGGGTATCCTACGAGCAGTACTTC.

The CDR3 DNA reads TGTGCCAGCAGAAACAGTGGCAGGGCTTTCTTT. Translated, it gives CASRNSGRAFF. The chain uses TRBV6-4 and TRBJ1-1; D remains ambiguous. The length of the CDR3 is 11 residues. In germline, CDR1 is MRHNA, CDR2 SNTAGT. Trimming pared 6 bases from V and 11 bases from J, leaving 13 bases between.

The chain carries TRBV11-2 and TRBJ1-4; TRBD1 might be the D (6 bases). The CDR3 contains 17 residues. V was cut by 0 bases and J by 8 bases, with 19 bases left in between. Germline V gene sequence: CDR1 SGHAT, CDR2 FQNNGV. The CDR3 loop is CASSLDSTDSSREKLFF. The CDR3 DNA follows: TGTGCCAGCAGCTTAGATAGTACGGACAGTTCGAGGGAAAAACTGTTTTTT. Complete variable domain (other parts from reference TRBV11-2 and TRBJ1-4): EAGVAQSPRYKIIEKRQSVAFWCNPISGHATLYWYQQILGQGPKLLIQFQNNGVVDDSQLPKDRFSAERLKGVDSTLKIQPAKLEDSAVYLCASSLDSTDSSREKLFFGSGTQLSVL.